These 28 T cell receptor beta chains were all obtained from the same sample, sequenced in a study of shared clonotypes between healthy human individuals. Here immunoSEQ multiplex PCR was the method, and the copy in TCRdb shows in-frame clones only, minus some. Found here are approximately 650,000 clones, around 95% of them singletons; the top ten hold 0.085% to 0.11%. Naive CD8 cells lacked CD45RO, underwent positive selection for CCR7 and left out terminally differentiated effector memory CD45RA+ cells. The sequenced sample was naive CD8+ T cells sorted from blood. The receptors come from a woman aged 30 to 39 in good health.

This chain joins TRBV28 and TRBJ1-1; a possible D gene is TRBD1 (6 bases). Trimming stripped 6 bases from V and 8 bases from J, with 19 bases between. Germline CDR1 MDHEN, CDR2 SYDVKM. CDR3 length: 14 residues. CDR3 sequence (DNA): TGTGCCAGCAGCAAGCCGGGGGCAACCGGGGAAGCTTTCTTT. Amino acids: CASSKPGATGEAFF.

This chain connects TRBV27 to TRBJ2-7; TRBD2 agrees at 14 bases. This CDR3 region has 16 residues. After removal of 5 bases from V and 5 bases from J, the junction contained 8 bases not matched to a gene. Germline CDR1 MNHEY, CDR2 SMNVEV (reference sequence). CDR3 loop: CASSQRLAGGYDEQYF. In nucleotides, the CDR3 is TGTGCCAGCAGTCAAAGACTAGCGGGAGGGTACGACGAGCAGTACTTC.

The rearrangement joins TRBV29-1 to TRBJ2-5, with 7 bases fitting TRBD1. Germline V gene data show CDR1 as SQVTM and CDR2 as ANQGSEA. Trimming took 7 bases from V and 3 from J; bases not matched to a gene: 8. The CDR3 covers 13 residues. The CDR3 here is CSAWTGTEETQYF. In nucleotides, the CDR3 is TGCAGCGCTTGGACCGGGACAGAAGAGACCCAGTACTTC.

The chain links TRBV2 to TRBJ2-7, with unresolved D. This CDR3 is 14 amino acids long. The germline gives CDR1 SNHLY, CDR2 FYNNEI. Deletions cut 7 bases from V and 0 bases from J, with 13 bases between. In nucleotides, the CDR3 is TGTGCCAGCACACCCTCGGATAACTCCTACGAGCAGTACTTC. Encoded protein: CASTPSDNSYEQYF.

V is TRBV11-2 and J is TRBJ2-7; 9 nucleotides agree with TRBD2. The CDR3 is 15 residues long. Germline CDR1 is SGHAT and CDR2 is FQNNGV. After removal of 3 bases from V and 4 bases from J, the junction contained 7 bases not matched to a gene. CDR3 sequence (DNA): TGTGCCAGCAGCTTCAAGGGCGGGAGGGATTACGAGCAGTACTTC. It encodes CASSFKGGRDYEQYF. Variable domain in full (rest from reference TRBV11-2 and TRBJ2-7): EAGVAQSPRYKIIEKRQSVAFWCNPISGHATLYWYQQILGQGPKLLIQFQNNGVVDDSQLPKDRFSAERLKGVDSTLKIQPAKLEDSAVYLCASSFKGGRDYEQYFGPGTRLTVT.

This chain uses TRBV2 with TRBJ2-3, with D possibly matching TRBD1 (7 bases). Germline V gives CDR1 SNHLY, CDR2 FYNNEI. The CDR3 is 14 amino acids. Trimming took 6 bases from V and 3 from J, leaving 13 bases between them. Here the CDR3 reads CASSRGVGTDTQYF. CDR3 sequence (DNA): TGTGCCAGCAGCAGGGGGGTTGGTACAGATACGCAGTATTTT.

This clone was detected only once. The V call is TRBV27, the J call TRBJ1-2, with TRBD1 as a possible D gene (5 bases). The CDR3 covers 14 residues. V dropped 2 bases and J dropped 4 bases, with 11 bases sitting between them. Germline loops: CDR1 MNHEY, CDR2 SMNVEV (reference sequence). This CDR3 is CASSLRGVSYGYTF. The CDR3 DNA is TGTGCCAGCAGTTTACGAGGGGTCAGCTATGGCTACACCTTC.

This clone has a single count. J is TRBJ1-2 and V is TRBV2; D ambiguous. CDR1 is SNHLY and CDR2 is FYNNEI in the germline V gene. This CDR3 has 16 amino acids. The V end lost 1 base, the J end lost 7 bases, and 19 bases lay between the germline ends. CDR3 sequence reads: CASSEGGWTPVGGYTF. DNA of the CDR3: TGTGCCAGCAGTGAAGGGGGTTGGACCCCTGTGGGTGGCTACACCTTC.

The gene calls are TRBV27 and TRBJ2-7; no firm D call. The germline V gene has CDR1 MNHEY and CDR2 SMNVEV (reference sequence). This CDR3 has 12 amino acids. The V gene lost 4 bases and the J gene lost 6 bases, with 10 bases spanning the gap. CDR3 in DNA: TGTGCCAGCAGTTCCCTCTCGGGCGAGCAGTACTTC. Its protein is CASSSLSGEQYF.

Points on this clone: Other DNA sequences of this sample code for an identical CDR3. V and J are TRBV27 and TRBJ1-2; D is unclear. This CDR3 is built from 14 residues. Germline assignment: CDR1 MNHEY and CDR2 SMNVEV (reference sequence). Trimming shortened V by 3 bases and J by 0 bases, and 8 bases separated the two germline ends. CDR3: CASSFAGANYGYTF. Here the CDR3 DNA reads TGTGCCAGCAGTTTCGCAGGAGCTAACTATGGCTACACCTTC.

This chain links TRBV27 with TRBJ2-3; D might be TRBD1 or TRBD2, each matching 5 bases. CDR1 MNHEY and CDR2 SMNVEV come from the germline V gene (reference sequence). The CDR3 sequence is 14 residues long. Trimming removed 0 bases at V and 4 bases at J, with 8 bases between. The DNA of the CDR3 is TGTGCCAGCAGTTTATCCCGGGGCGCAGATACGCAGTATTTT. Its translation is CASSLSRGADTQYF.

The sample holds one count of this clone. The chain carries TRBV7-2 and TRBJ2-3; no clear D. The CDR3 totals 14 residues. CDR1 is SGHTA and CDR2 is FQGNSA in the germline V gene. Trimming removed 1 base from V and 2 bases from J, with 7 bases in between. CDR3 sequence (DNA): TGTGCCAGCAGCTTAGGAACAACCACAGATACGCAGTATTTT. Translation gives CASSLGTTTDTQYF.

The chain links TRBV29-1 to TRBJ2-1; D perhaps matches TRBD1 (5 bases). The CDR3 is 14 amino acids. Germline CDR1 reads SQVTM; CDR2 reads ANQGSEA. V was trimmed by 0 bases and J by 2 bases, leaving 8 bases between them. The CDR3 DNA sequence: TGCAGCGTTGAAGAAGGGGTTCCCTACAATGAGCAGTTCTTC. Amino acid sequence: CSVEEGVPYNEQFF.

The sample holds one count of this clone. The V call is TRBV14, the J call TRBJ1-2; D call uncertain. The CDR3 runs to 13 residues. CDR1 and CDR2 (germline): SGHDN, FVKESK. V was shortened by 2 bases and J by 4 bases, with 8 bases between the two germline ends. CDR3 sequence (DNA): TGTGCCAGCAGCCAAACTCCCGGCTATGGCTACACCTTC. This encodes CASSQTPGYGYTF.

This rearrangement joins TRBV19 to TRBJ2-1, with D maybe TRBD2 (5 bases). V was pared by 1 base and J by 8 bases, with 9 bases between. The germline V gene has CDR1 LNHDA and CDR2 SQIVND (reference sequence). CDR3 length equals 13 residues. CDR3 coding DNA: TGTGCCAGTAGTATAGTTGAGGGCTATGAGCAGTTCTTC. It encodes CASSIVEGYEQFF.

Notes on this clone: Relative to the germline gene, one junction end is altered; a read error may explain this. The chain combines TRBV11-3 with TRBJ2-7, with D possibly matching TRBD1 (6 bases). This CDR3 comprises 8 residues. In germline, CDR1 is SGHNT, CDR2 YENEEA. The CDR3: CASSPGVF. In nucleotides, the CDR3 is TGTGCCAGCAGCCCAGGGGTCTTC.

The J gene is TRBJ2-3, the V gene TRBV10-2, with 14 bases aligning to TRBD2. The ends lost 8 bases at V and 5 bases at J; junction bases unmatched: 6. Germline CDR1 reads WSHSY; CDR2 reads SAAADI. This CDR3 is 15 amino acids long. DNA for the CDR3: TGCGCCAGCGGGACTAGCGGGAGTAGTGGAGATACGCAGTATTTT. Amino acid sequence: CASGTSGSSGDTQYF.

The rearrangement uses TRBV2 and TRBJ2-1; D is unclear. This CDR3 has 15 amino acids. The germline V gene has CDR1 SNHLY and CDR2 FYNNEI. Trimming removed 7 bases at V and 7 bases at J, with 20 bases between. CDR3 nucleotides: TGTGCCAGCACGAGGTGGGCCACAGCATTTAATGAGCAGTTCTTC. Its protein is CASTRWATAFNEQFF.

This sequence joins TRBV7-9 and TRBJ1-4; D is perhaps TRBD1 (6 bases). CDR3 size: 12 residues. Deletions cut 5 bases from V and 13 bases from J, with 14 bases between. Germline V CDR1 and CDR2: SEHNR, FQNEAQ (reference sequence). The CDR3 loop reads CASSPTGTRLFF. Here the CDR3 DNA reads TGTGCCAGCAGCCCCACAGGGACTAGACTGTTTTTT.

J is TRBJ2-3 and V is TRBV28; tentatively, D is TRBD1 or TRBD2 (6 bases each). The CDR3 is 14 amino acids. The germline CDR1 and CDR2 sequences are MDHEN and SYDVKM. Trimming removed 5 bases from V and 8 bases from J, with 17 bases in between. CDR3 protein: CASSIFRGGGTQYF. For the CDR3, the DNA is TGTGCCAGCAGTATTTTCAGGGGAGGCGGTACGCAGTATTTT. Based on the CDR3 plus reference TRBV28 and TRBJ2-3, the full variable domain is DVKVTQSSRYLVKRTGEKVFLECVQDMDHENMFWYRQDPGLGLRLIYFSYDVKMKEKGDIPEGYSVSREKKERFSLILESASTNQTSMYLCASSIFRGGGTQYFGPGTRLTVL.

Concerning this clone itself: Other DNA variants within this sample encode the same CDR3. As DNA, the CDR3 is TGTGCCAGCAGTTTTAGGCTAAATGAGCAGTTCTTC. It encodes CASSFRLNEQFF. The gene calls are TRBV28 and TRBJ2-1; no clear D gene. Deletions cut 3 bases from V and 7 bases from J, with 7 bases between. The CDR3 length is 12 residues. CDR1 MDHEN and CDR2 SYDVKM come from the germline V gene. The full variable domain, completed using reference TRBV28 and TRBJ2-1, is DVKVTQSSRYLVKRTGEKVFLECVQDMDHENMFWYRQDPGLGLRLIYFSYDVKMKEKGDIPEGYSVSREKKERFSLILESASTNQTSMYLCASSFRLNEQFFGPGTRLTVL.

The gene calls are TRBV27 and TRBJ2-1; 8 nucleotides match TRBD2. Germline V gene data show CDR1 as MNHEY and CDR2 as SMNVEV (reference sequence). The CDR3 has 15 residues. V trimming: 6 bases; J trimming: 1 base; junction bases outside the gene matches: 5. Written as DNA, the CDR3 is TGTGCCAGCAGATTAGCGGGATCGTCCTACAATGAGCAGTTCTTC. Protein: CASRLAGSSYNEQFF.

The V gene is TRBV19, the J gene TRBJ1-5; D gene ambiguous. The germline V and J ends were trimmed by 0 bases and 1 base, with 13 bases remaining between them. Germline V CDR1 and CDR2: LNHDA, SQIVND (reference sequence). The CDR3 extends over 17 amino acids. CDR3 coding DNA: TGTGCCAGTAGTATAGATCGCCTGAAAATGAGCAATCAGCCCCAGCATTTT. This gives the protein CASSIDRLKMSNQPQHF.

J is TRBJ1-4 and V is TRBV7-8; perhaps TRBD1 as D (5 bases). The germline V and J ends were trimmed by 5 bases and 7 bases, with 11 bases remaining between them. This CDR3 is built from 13 residues. CDR1 is SGHVS and CDR2 is FQNEAQ in the germline V gene. CDR3 amino acids: CASSPEGLEKLFF. As DNA, the CDR3 is TGTGCCAGCAGCCCGGAGGGGCTTGAAAAACTGTTTTTT.

The chain recombines TRBV4-1 with TRBJ1-1; 7 bases agree with TRBD1. The CDR3 spans 15 residues. Germline V gene data show CDR1 as MGHRA and CDR2 as YSYEKL. Trimming took 0 bases from V and 5 from J; bases not matched to a gene: 6. CDR3 in amino acids: CASSQDGSGGTEAFF. The DNA for the CDR3 is TGCGCCAGCAGCCAAGATGGGTCAGGGGGGACTGAAGCTTTCTTT.

J is TRBJ1-3 and V is TRBV4-1, with 7 positions matching TRBD1. The germline V gene encodes CDR1 MGHRA and CDR2 YSYEKL. V trimming: 3 bases; J trimming: 2 bases; junction bases outside the gene matches: 7. CDR3 size: 16 residues. The CDR3 here is CASSQVGQQPGNTIYF. CDR3 DNA: TGCGCCAGCAGCCAGGTGGGACAGCAGCCTGGAAACACCATATATTTT.

The chain carries TRBV25-1 and TRBJ2-7, with a weak D call TRBD1 (6 bases). Trimming left V 5 bases short and J 4 bases short, with 21 bases between. The CDR3 is 16 residues long. Germline values: CDR1 MGHDK, CDR2 SYGVNS. CDR3 residues: CASSIRTAQYMYEQYF. The CDR3, as DNA: TGTGCCAGCAGTATTCGGACAGCCCAGTACATGTACGAGCAGTACTTC.

The chain couples TRBV28 to TRBJ1-1; no reliable D call. CDR3 length equals 11 residues. CDR1 is MDHEN, CDR2 SYDVKM, per germline. V dropped 4 bases and J dropped 3 bases, with 3 bases sitting between them. CDR3 residues: CASSSHTEAFF. DNA for the CDR3: TGTGCCAGCAGTTCGCACACTGAAGCTTTCTTT. Complete variable domain (other parts from reference TRBV28 and TRBJ1-1): DVKVTQSSRYLVKRTGEKVFLECVQDMDHENMFWYRQDPGLGLRLIYFSYDVKMKEKGDIPEGYSVSREKKERFSLILESASTNQTSMYLCASSSHTEAFFGQGTRLTVV.